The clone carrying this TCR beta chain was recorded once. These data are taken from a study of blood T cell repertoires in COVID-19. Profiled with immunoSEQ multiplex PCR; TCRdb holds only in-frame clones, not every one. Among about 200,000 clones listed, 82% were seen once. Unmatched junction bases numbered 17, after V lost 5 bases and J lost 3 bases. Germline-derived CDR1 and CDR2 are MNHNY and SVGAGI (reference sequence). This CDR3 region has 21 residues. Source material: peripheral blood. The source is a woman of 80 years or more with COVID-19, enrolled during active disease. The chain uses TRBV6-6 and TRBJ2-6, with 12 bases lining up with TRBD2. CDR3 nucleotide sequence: TGTGCCAGCAGTCCCCTGCGGAGTAGGACTAGCGGGACCTTTGGGGCCAACGTCCTGACTTTC. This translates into CASSPLRSRTSGTFGANVLTF.